These 17 T cell receptor beta chains originate from one sample sequenced in a study of response to subunit inactivated influenza vaccine. TCRdb itself ran the RT-PCR reads through MiXCR, one entry per CDR3 protein. Of about 170,000 distinct CDR3 sequences listed, roughly 12% were seen once; the top ten hold 25% to 35%. A further study also used this sample, focusing on T cells expressing NK-cell markers. This second study notes: It was by 5'RACE template switching with UMIs that TCR beta cDNA was made.

The sequencing here drew on CD8+ T cells sorted from PBMCs, taken roughly 13 days after vaccination. All receptors derive from a man in his fifties or sixties who received an inactivated influenza vaccine.

This clonotype appeared a few times. The J gene is TRBJ2-1, the V gene TRBV7-9; the match to TRBD2 covers 11 bases. This CDR3 comprises 14 residues. J lost 7 bases, V lost 8 bases, and 7 bases had no gene match. Germline V CDR1 and CDR2: SEHNR, FQNEAQ (reference sequence). CDR3 residues: CASRSGRAWNEQFF. The CDR3, as DNA: TGTGCCAGCCGTAGCGGGAGGGCCTGGAATGAGCAGTTCTTC.

This clonotype has ten or more counts. V usage is TRBV11-2 and J usage is TRBJ2-7, with TRBD2 identical over 12 bases. After removal of 5 bases from V and 4 bases from J, the junction contained 9 bases not matched to a gene. The CDR3 is 16 residues long. Germline V CDR1 and CDR2: SGHAT, FQNNGV. The CDR3 nucleotides are TGTGCCAGCAGCGAGCCCCTAGCGGGAGGGCCATACGAGCAGTACTTC. Translated: CASSEPLAGGPYEQYF.

J is TRBJ2-7 and V is TRBV6-2 or TRBV6-3, with 10 bases that match TRBD2. This CDR3 is 14 amino acids long. Germline values: CDR1 MNHEY, CDR2 SVGEGT. Trimming removed 5 bases from V and 3 bases from J; junction bases left unmatched: 4. The CDR3: CASSGSSGSYEQYF. CDR3 coding DNA: TGTGCCAGCAGTGGGTCTAGCGGGAGCTACGAGCAGTACTTC.

The table lists this clonotype with a few counts. The chain employs TRBV5-1 and TRBJ2-3; possible D gene TRBD1, 5 bases. V lost 6 bases and J 2 bases, leaving 16 bases between the germline ends. The CDR3 runs to 15 residues. Germline assignment: CDR1 SGHRS and CDR2 YFSETQ. The CDR3 DNA sequence: TGCGCCAGCAAAACGACAGATCACGCCACAGATACGCAGTATTTT. The encoded protein is CASKTTDHATDTQYF.

The chain carries TRBV28 and TRBJ2-2; TRBD2 matches 12 bases. The CDR3 runs to 19 residues. V was pared by 1 base and J by 5 bases, with 11 bases of the junction left unmatched. Per germline, CDR1 MDHEN and CDR2 SYDVKM. The CDR3 reads CASSLFRTGLAGSTGELFF. CDR3 nucleotide sequence: TGTGCCAGCAGTTTATTCCGCACCGGACTAGCGGGGTCGACCGGGGAGCTGTTTTTT.

The rearrangement uses TRBV10-3 and TRBJ2-1; a weak D match, TRBD1 (5 bases). CDR1 is ENHRY, CDR2 SYGVKD, per germline. The length of the CDR3 is 15 residues. Deletions cut 0 bases from V and 8 bases from J, with 14 bases between. CDR3 coding DNA: TGTGCCATCAGTGAGTCCGAAGGGGCGCGACATGAGCAGTTCTTC. This sequence encodes CAISESEGARHEQFF.

The CDR3: CASSDPGGGIDEQYF. The CDR3 DNA sequence: TGTGCCAGCAGTGACCCAGGGGGCGGGATAGACGAGCAGTACTTC. The chain has TRBV6-1 and TRBJ2-7; 8 positions match TRBD1. The CDR3 spans 15 residues. Looked up from germline, CDR1 is MNHNS and CDR2 is SASEGT. The V gene end was trimmed by 3 bases and the J gene end by 5 bases; junction bases not matched to a gene: 9.

This clonotype was seen at least ten times. The chain uses TRBV4-2 and TRBJ2-1, with D possibly called TRBD1 or TRBD2 (5 bases each). The CDR3 loop spans 16 amino acids. Per the germline V gene, CDR1 is LGHNA and CDR2 is YNFKEQ. The germline V and J ends were trimmed by 1 base and 7 bases, with 17 bases remaining between them. The CDR3 DNA follows: TGTGCCAGCAGCCAAGGCTCTGGGGGAGTGAGAAATGAGCAGTTCTTC. Its protein is CASSQGSGGVRNEQFF.

The sample holds one count of this clonotype. This chain joins TRBV4-1 and TRBJ2-7, with no clear D. The CDR3 loop spans 15 amino acids. From germline, CDR1 is MGHRA and CDR2 YSYEKL. V was shortened by 1 base and J by 6 bases, with 16 bases between the two germline ends. The CDR3: CASSQAPGSGVEQYF. The CDR3 DNA sequence: TGCGCCAGCAGCCAAGCCCCAGGATCAGGAGTCGAGCAGTACTTC.

This clonotype occurred a few times. The V gene is TRBV29-1, the J gene TRBJ1-2; D gene unclear. V was pared by 3 bases and J by 2 bases, with 13 bases between. This CDR3 region has 14 residues. Looked up from germline, CDR1 is SQVTM and CDR2 is ANQGSEA. The CDR3 DNA reads as TGCAGCGTTGAGGTCCCAAGCGTCAACTATGGCTACACCTTC. Translating gives CSVEVPSVNYGYTF.

The table lists this clonotype with many counts. This chain joins TRBV5-1 and TRBJ2-2; unclear D gene. The CDR3 covers 13 residues. CDR1 is SGHRS, CDR2 YFSETQ, per germline. V dropped 3 bases and J dropped 7 bases, with 10 bases sitting between them. The CDR3 region is CASSWLVLGELFF. For the CDR3, the DNA is TGCGCCAGCAGCTGGCTGGTGCTCGGGGAGCTGTTTTTT.

In its sample, this clonotype was seen many times. As DNA, the CDR3 is TGTGCCAGCAGTGAATATAGCAGCAGCTCCTACGAGCAGTACTTC. As protein: CASSEYSSSSYEQYF. This chain uses TRBV25-1 with TRBJ2-7, with no clear D. V was shortened by 0 bases and J by 0 bases, with 9 bases between the two germline ends. Germline V gives CDR1 MGHDK, CDR2 SYGVNS. The CDR3 covers 15 residues.

The V call is TRBV19, the J call TRBJ2-5, with 7 positions matching TRBD1. J gave up 5 bases and V 4 bases, and 7 bases lay outside the gene matches. CDR3 length: 14 amino acids. Germline lookup yields CDR1 LNHDA and CDR2 SQIVND (reference sequence). The CDR3 sequence: CASSTATGWETQYF. DNA of the CDR3: TGTGCCAGTAGTACGGCGACAGGGTGGGAGACCCAGTACTTC. The complete variable domain, with remaining parts taken from reference TRBV19 and TRBJ2-5, reads DGGITQSPKYLFRKEGQNVTLSCEQNLNHDAMYWYRQDPGQGLRLIYYSQIVNDFQKGDIAEGYSVSREKKESFPLTVTSAQKNPTAFYLCASSTATGWETQYFGPGTRLLVL.

This clonotype was observed a few times. In DNA, the CDR3 is TGTGCCAGCAGTCCGGAGACGGATCCCAAAGAGACCCAGTACTTC. Translating gives CASSPETDPKETQYF. The V and J genes are TRBV12-3 or TRBV12-4 and TRBJ2-5; D not resolved. The CDR3 consists of 15 residues. V dropped 5 bases and J dropped 3 bases, with 16 bases sitting between them.

This chain connects TRBV6-1 to TRBJ1-5; unclear D gene. Germline-derived CDR1 and CDR2 are MNHNS and SASEGT. The CDR3 covers 13 residues. V lost 6 bases and J lost 6, with 12 bases in between. The CDR3 DNA is TGTGCCAGCAGCCCCCTAATTAGTCAGCCCCAGCATTTT. Protein product: CASSPLISQPQHF.

The chain has TRBV20-1 and TRBJ2-3; 14 bases agree with TRBD2. CDR3 length equals 17 residues. Germline V CDR1 and CDR2: DFQATT, SNEGSKA (reference sequence). Losses at the gene ends were 5 bases for V and 2 bases for J; bases not matched to a gene: 9. CDR3 sequence (DNA): TGCAGTGCTCCACAGCCGGGACTAGCGGGGGACACAGATACGCAGTATTTT. This codes for CSAPQPGLAGDTDTQYF.

This clonotype showed up many times. The chain uses TRBV2 and TRBJ2-2; D gene ambiguous. V lost 10 bases to trimming and J lost 3 bases, with 15 bases between them. This CDR3 comprises 14 residues. The V gene's germline CDR1 is SNHLY and CDR2 FYNNEI. CDR3 loop: CAIRPLSDTGELFF. The CDR3, as DNA: TGTGCCATCCGCCCGTTGTCGGACACCGGGGAGCTGTTTTTT.